This is a list of T cell receptor beta chains from one sample in a study of a mutant IDH1 vaccine in newly diagnosed glioma. These TCRs' antigens remain unknown. TCRdb keeps only in-frame clones here, not all; method: immunoSEQ multiplex PCR. In the table there are fewer than 25,000 clones, roughly 84% of which are singletons. Sequencing was performed on PBMCs, taken from a glioma patient whose treatment included an IDH1 peptide vaccine. The receptors derive from a man aged 35 to 55 with glioma. The CDR3 runs from the conserved cysteine through the conserved F or W. D genes are given only for firm matches. For some rows the clone size is stated as once, few or many, or as a class when expanded; others skip it.

J gene,V gene,D gene,clone size,CDR3 protein,CDR3 DNA
TRBJ2-2,TRBV11-2,-,-,CASSLDSSWTVPGELFF,TGTGCCAGCAGCTTAGACTCCAGTTGGACGGTCCCCGGGGAGCTGTTTTTT
TRBJ1-1,TRBV4-3,-,-,CASSQDFRVNTEAFF,TGCGCCAGCAGCCAAGATTTCCGGGTGAACACTGAAGCTTTCTTT
TRBJ2-2,TRBV5-1,TRBD1,-,CASSQDRGNTGELFF,TGCGCCAGCAGCCAAGACAGGGGGAACACCGGGGAGCTGTTTTTT
TRBJ2-5,TRBV29-1,-,-,CSVSINRAETQYF,TGCAGCGTTTCAATAAACAGGGCCGAGACCCAGTACTTC
TRBJ1-3,TRBV6-5,-,once,CASKGTNGNTIYF,TGTGCCAGCAAGGGGACAAATGGAAACACCATATATTTT
TRBJ2-7,TRBV19,TRBD2,-,CASRRGGASSYEQYF,TGTGCCAGTAGACGGGGGGGAGCGAGCTCCTACGAGCAGTACTTC
TRBJ2-7,TRBV6-1,TRBD1,-,CASTRDRAGYEQYF,TGTGCCAGTACCCGGGACAGGGCCGGCTACGAGCAGTACTTC
TRBJ2-3,TRBV2,-,-,CASTDTDTQYF,TGTGCCAGCACGGACACAGATACGCAGTATTTT
TRBJ2-7,TRBV27,TRBD1,-,CASNPTGVYEQYF,TGTGCCAGCAATCCGACAGGGGTCTACGAGCAGTACTTC
TRBJ2-7,TRBV6-5,TRBD2,-,CACKGTSGIYEQYF,TGTGCCTGCAAGGGGACTAGCGGGATCTACGAGCAGTACTTC
TRBJ2-5,TRBV11-2,TRBD2,-,CASSWTSGQGRETQYF,TGTGCCAGCAGCTGGACTAGCGGGCAAGGGAGAGAGACCCAGTACTTC
TRBJ2-7,TRBV6-5,-,-,CASSYSRGREQYF,TGTGCCAGCAGTTACTCGAGGGGTCGCGAGCAGTACTTC
TRBJ2-1,TRBV6-4,TRBD2,-,CASSDAGTSGINEQFF,TGTGCCAGCAGTGACGCGGGGACTAGCGGGATTAATGAGCAGTTCTTC
TRBJ2-7,TRBV7-9,TRBD2,once,CASSLGTSGRLNEQYF,TGTGCCAGCAGCTTAGGAACTAGCGGGAGGCTGAACGAGCAGTACTTC
TRBJ1-4,TRBV2,TRBD1,once,CASSLRQGGEKLFF,TGTGCCAGCAGTCTACGACAGGGTGGTGAAAAACTGTTTTTT
TRBJ1-4,TRBV6-1,-,-,CASRKDSEKLFF,TGTGCCAGCAGAAAGGACAGTGAAAAACTGTTTTTT
TRBJ2-2,TRBV21-1,-,-,CASSKADREKTGELFF,TGTGCCAGCAGCAAAGCGGACAGGGAGAAAACCGGGGAGCTGTTTTTT
TRBJ2-2,TRBV7-3,-,-,CASSLTGGKNTGELFF,TGTGCCAGCAGCTTAACGGGGGGAAAAAACACCGGGGAGCTGTTTTTT
TRBJ2-3,TRBV2,-,-,CASFTDTQYF,TGTGCCAGTTTCACAGATACGCAGTATTTT
TRBJ1-3,TRBV29-1,-,-,CSATVGNTIYF,TGCAGCGCAACAGTCGGAAACACCATATATTTT
TRBJ2-7,TRBV7-2,-,-,CASSLVAGGQQAYEQYF,TGTGCCAGCAGCTTAGTGGCAGGTGGACAACAGGCTTACGAGCAGTACTTC
TRBJ2-7,TRBV7-8,TRBD1,once,CASSHRQGADGQYF,TGTGCCAGCAGCCACCGACAGGGGGCGGATGGGCAGTACTTC
TRBJ1-2,TRBV7-8,-,-,CASSLALPTF,TGTGCCAGCAGCTTAGCGTTGCCCACCTTC
TRBJ2-7,TRBV6-5,TRBD2,-,CAIKRLAGSVEQYF,TGTGCCATCAAAAGACTAGCGGGGTCTGTTGAGCAGTACTTC
TRBJ2-7,TRBV7-2,TRBD2,-,CASRVWSGGTYEQYF,TGTGCCAGCAGGGTGTGGTCGGGAGGAACGTACGAGCAGTACTTC
TRBJ1-4,TRBV6-5,-,few,CASSGQRTVGEKLFF,TGTGCCAGCAGTGGCCAAAGGACAGTGGGTGAAAAACTGTTTTTT
TRBJ2-7,TRBV6-5,TRBD2,-,CASRIQRESYEQYF,TGTGCCAGCCGAATACAGCGGGAGTCCTACGAGCAGTACTTC
TRBJ2-3,TRBV20-1,TRBD2,-,CSATSENTQYF,TGCAGTGCGACTAGCGAAAATACGCAGTATTTT
TRBJ1-3,TRBV27,-,-,CASSPHVSGNTIYF,TGTGCCAGCAGTCCACATGTCTCTGGAAACACCATATATTTT
TRBJ1-1,TRBV5-3,-,-,CARSGPFETEAFF,TGTGCCAGAAGCGGTCCATTCGAGACTGAAGCTTTCTTT
TRBJ2-7,TRBV7-2,-,-,CASSPSSYEQYF,TGTGCCAGCAGCCCGAGCTCCTACGAGCAGTACTTC
TRBJ1-2,TRBV5-1,TRBD1,once,CASSLDGTGVVTRGYTF,TGCGCCAGCAGCCTCGATGGGACAGGGGTTGTAACTCGTGGCTACACCTTC
TRBJ2-5,TRBV4-2,-,-,CASSLSFWGETQYF,TGTGCCAGCAGCCTCAGCTTCTGGGGAGAGACCCAGTACTTC
TRBJ1-1,TRBV6-1,TRBD1,-,CASGRQGVSEAFF,TGTGCCAGCGGGCGGCAGGGGGTATCTGAAGCTTTCTTT
TRBJ2-7,TRBV7-9,TRBD1,-,CASSSRDRVYEQYF,TGTGCCAGCAGCTCCCGGGACAGGGTCTACGAGCAGTACTTC
TRBJ2-3,TRBV5-1,TRBD2,few,CASPSGGVTDTQYF,TGCGCCAGTCCCTCGGGGGGGGTCACAGATACGCAGTATTTT
TRBJ2-7,TRBV11-1,TRBD2,-,CASSKLAGKNEQYF,TGTGCCAGCAGTAAACTAGCGGGAAAAAACGAGCAGTACTTC
TRBJ2-5,TRBV11-1,-,-,CASRRDQETQYF,TGTGCCAGCAGACGGGACCAAGAGACCCAGTACTTC
TRBJ2-5,TRBV15,-,-,CATSRDPDGGETQYF,TGTGCCACCAGCAGAGATCCCGACGGGGGAGAGACCCAGTACTTC
TRBJ1-4,TRBV28,-,-,CASSRSRARGKKLFF,TGTGCCAGCAGCAGAAGCCGAGCGCGGGGGAAAAAACTGTTTTTT
TRBJ1-1,TRBV2,-,-,CASSGNYEAFF,TGTGCCAGCAGTGGCAACTATGAAGCTTTCTTT
TRBJ2-7,TRBV2,TRBD2,-,CASSESVGLAVGYEQYF,TGTGCCAGCAGTGAATCGGTAGGACTAGCAGTAGGATACGAGCAGTACTTC
TRBJ2-2,TRBV27,-,-,CASSLQRDTGKRELFF,TGTGCCAGCAGTTTACAGCGAGACACGGGGAAGAGGGAGCTGTTTTTT
TRBJ1-5,TRBV6-1,-,-,CASSSVLYGNQPQHF,TGTGCCAGCAGTTCCGTGCTTTATGGCAATCAGCCCCAGCATTTT
TRBJ1-1,TRBV4-3,TRBD1,-,CASSQNRGQLNTEAFF,TGCGCCAGCAGCCAAAACCGGGGACAGCTGAACACTGAAGCTTTCTTT
TRBJ2-5,TRBV27,TRBD2,once,CASKLAGQETQYF,TGTGCCAGCAAACTAGCGGGCCAAGAGACCCAGTACTTC
TRBJ2-7,TRBV18,-,-,CASSPTQGEQYF,TGTGCCAGCTCACCAACCCAGGGCGAGCAGTACTTC
TRBJ2-3,TRBV28,TRBD2,-,CASSRSGSGTDTQYF,TGTGCCAGCAGCCGTAGCGGGAGTGGCACAGATACGCAGTATTTT
TRBJ2-2,TRBV11-2,-,-,CASSSQGPGELFF,TGTGCCAGCAGTTCTCAGGGACCCGGGGAGCTGTTTTTT
TRBJ2-1,TRBV7-7,TRBD2,-,CASSFGLAGATSSYNEQFF,TGTGCCAGCAGCTTTGGACTAGCGGGGGCCACAAGCTCCTACAATGAGCAGTTCTTC
TRBJ2-7,TRBV4-2,TRBD1,-,CASSPGTGQGVYEQYF,TGTGCCAGCAGCCCTGGCACCGGACAGGGTGTTTACGAGCAGTACTTC
TRBJ1-4,TRBV5-1,TRBD1,-,CASSSRGRDEKLFF,TGCGCCAGCAGCTCCAGGGGGAGGGATGAAAAACTGTTTTTT
TRBJ2-2,TRBV18,-,few,CASSRRIDANTGELFF,TGTGCCAGCTCACGTAGGATAGACGCAAACACCGGGGAGCTGTTTTTT
TRBJ2-7,TRBV14,TRBD2,few,CASSQVGREHRKQYF,TGTGCCAGCAGCCAAGTAGGGCGGGAGCATCGTAAGCAGTACTTC
TRBJ1-5,TRBV27,-,-,CASSGQGAGQPQHF,TGTGCCAGCAGTGGTCAGGGAGCAGGTCAGCCCCAGCATTTT
TRBJ1-4,TRBV25-1,-,once,CASSPWTGNEKLFF,TGTGCCAGCAGTCCCTGGACGGGCAATGAAAAACTGTTTTTT
TRBJ1-1,TRBV29-1,TRBD1,-,CSVDIDRDLGTEAFF,TGCAGCGTTGATATAGACAGGGACCTAGGCACTGAAGCTTTCTTT
TRBJ2-7,TRBV4-2,TRBD2,-,CASSQFGTSYEQYF,TGTGCCAGCAGCCAGTTTGGGACTAGTTACGAGCAGTACTTC
TRBJ2-2,TRBV6-6,TRBD2,-,CASNPGTSTTGELFF,TGTGCCAGCAATCCCGGGACTAGCACTACCGGGGAGCTGTTTTTT